This section outlines one T cell receptor (beta chain) sequence together with its context. As yet, its antigen is unknown. This sample was included in a study of vaccination and CD4 T cells after COVID-19. Trimming took 1 base from V and 1 from J, leaving 13 bases between them. Germline CDR1 reads SNHLY; CDR2 reads FYNNEI. The CDR3 runs to 16 residues. The treatment: roughly nine-day PBMC culture with coronavirus spike peptide pools or control peptides (ViraFEST assay). Cultured CD4+ T-cell DNA underwent Oncomine TCR Beta short-read sequencing. One entry per CDR3 protein results from TCRdb running MiXCR on the PCR reads. The sample holds 15,000 to 20,000 distinct CDR3 sequences, 60% to 70% seen once.

This clonotype was obtained from a human donor who had recovered from COVID-19. The sequenced sample consisted of CD4+ T cells from blood, cultured in vitro. The V and J genes are TRBV2 and TRBJ1-1; D may be TRBD1 (5 bases). For the CDR3, the DNA is TGTGCCAGCAGTGAAGGGATGGGGCGCCCGAACACTGAAGCTTTCTTT. As protein: CASSEGMGRPNTEAFF.